A selection of T cell receptor beta chains follows, all from one sample in a study of cytomegalovirus exposure and HLA in healthy donors. TCRdb's copy holds only in-frame clones and misses some; the assay was immunoSEQ multiplex PCR. The table shows about 180,000 clones, with less than 90% occurring only once. Sequencing was done on a sample of PBMCs. These receptors were taken from a girl aged 10 to 17 in good health and CMV-seropositive. The CDR3 runs from the conserved cysteine through the conserved F or W. The D gene is left open where the match is weak. Only some rows state a clone size, as once, few, many or a class for expanded clones.

TRBD1	.	TRBV28	TRBJ2-4	TGTGCCAGCAGTCGTTCAGGGGGCTCAGCCAAAAACATTCAGTACTTC	CASSRSGGSAKNIQYF
.	.	TRBV27	TRBJ2-5	TGTGCCAGCAGTTATGGGGCGAGGGAGACCCAGTACTTC	CASSYGARETQYF
.	.	TRBV5-5	TRBJ1-1	TGTGCCAGCAGCTTATGGGAGGGCGGCACTGAAGCTTTCTTT	CASSLWEGGTEAFF
TRBD2	once	TRBV6-5	TRBJ2-3	TGTGCCAGCACCCTACTAGCGGGGAGCACAGATACGCAGTATTTT	CASTLLAGSTDTQYF
.	.	TRBV7-8	TRBJ1-3	TGTGCCAGCATGCAACTCTCTGGAAACACCATATATTTT	CASMQLSGNTIYF
TRBD2	.	TRBV27	TRBJ2-7	TGTGCCAGCAGTCCAATAGCGGGAGGGGTTAATTTCTACGAGCAGTACTTC	CASSPIAGGVNFYEQYF
TRBD2	.	TRBV4-1	TRBJ2-1	TGCGCCAGCAGCCAAGAGGGACTAGCGGGATACAATGAGCAGTTCTTC	CASSQEGLAGYNEQFF
.	.	TRBV19	TRBJ1-1	TGTGCCAGTAGTATGGATAGGGAGGCTGAAGCTTTCTTT	CASSMDREAEAFF
TRBD2	.	TRBV5-4	TRBJ2-1	TGTGCCAGCAGGCACGGGACTAGCGACTACAATGAGCAGTTCTTC	CASRHGTSDYNEQFF
.	.	TRBV4-2	TRBJ2-5	TGTGCCAGCAGCCAAACCGGGGATGAAGAGACCCAGTACTTC	CASSQTGDEETQYF
.	.	TRBV4-1	TRBJ2-7	TGCGCCAGCAGCCAAGTGGGAGCCTCCTACGAGCAGTACTTC	CASSQVGASYEQYF
.	.	TRBV10-1	TRBJ2-7	TGCGCCAGCAGCACAGGTCTCAGCTCCTACGAGCAGTACTTC	CASSTGLSSYEQYF
.	.	TRBV12-5	TRBJ2-7	TGTGCTAGTGGTTTGGTACGTGGAGACAGGCCCTACGAGCAGTACTTC	CASGLVRGDRPYEQYF
TRBD1	.	TRBV6-5	TRBJ2-1	TGTGCCAGTAGACAGGGGGCTCGGGGTGAGCAGTTCTTC	CASRQGARGEQFF
.	.	TRBV4-1	TRBJ2-7	TGCGCCAGCAGCCAGTTTGCTAGCTACGAGCAGTACTTC	CASSQFASYEQYF
.	.	TRBV6-5	TRBJ1-1	TGTGCCAGCAGTTTATTCCAGGGAGGGACTGAAGCTTTCTTT	CASSLFQGGTEAFF
TRBD2	.	TRBV7-9	TRBJ2-1	TGTGCCAGCAGCTCCGGGACTAGCGGGACCGCTTCGGGGGAGCAGTTCTTC	CASSSGTSGTASGEQFF